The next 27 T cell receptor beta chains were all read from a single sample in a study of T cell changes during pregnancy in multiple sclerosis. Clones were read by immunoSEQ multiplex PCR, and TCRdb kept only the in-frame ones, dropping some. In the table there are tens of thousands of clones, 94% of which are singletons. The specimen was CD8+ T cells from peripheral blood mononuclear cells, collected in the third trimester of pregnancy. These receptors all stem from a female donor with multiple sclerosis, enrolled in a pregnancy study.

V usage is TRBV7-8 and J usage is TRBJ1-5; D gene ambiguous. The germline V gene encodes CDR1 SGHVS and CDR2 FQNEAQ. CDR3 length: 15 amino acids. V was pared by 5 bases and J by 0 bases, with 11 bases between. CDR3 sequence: CASSPPEGSNQPQHF. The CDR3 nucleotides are TGTGCCAGCAGCCCCCCCGAGGGTAGCAATCAGCCCCAGCATTTT. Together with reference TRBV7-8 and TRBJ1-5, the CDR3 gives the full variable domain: GAGVSQSPRYKVAKRGQDVALRCDPISGHVSLFWYQQALGQGPEFLTYFQNEAQLDKSGLPSDRFFAERPEGSVSTLKIQRTQQEDSAVYLCASSPPEGSNQPQHFGDGTRLSIL.

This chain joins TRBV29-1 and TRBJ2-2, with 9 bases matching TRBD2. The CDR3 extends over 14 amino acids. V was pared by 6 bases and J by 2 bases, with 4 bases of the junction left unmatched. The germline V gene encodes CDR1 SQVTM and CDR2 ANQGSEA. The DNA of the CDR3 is TGCAGCGTCCACGGGACTAGCAACACCGGGGAGCTGTTTTTT. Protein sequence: CSVHGTSNTGELFF.

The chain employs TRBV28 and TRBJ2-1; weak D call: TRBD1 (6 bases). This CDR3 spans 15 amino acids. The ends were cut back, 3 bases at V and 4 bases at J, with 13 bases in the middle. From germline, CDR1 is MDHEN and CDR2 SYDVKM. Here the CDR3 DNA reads TGTGCCAGCAGTTTCCAGGGGAATGGTTACAATGAGCAGTTCTTC. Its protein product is CASSFQGNGYNEQFF.

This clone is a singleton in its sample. This CDR3 reads CASSLKPGQDEQYF. In DNA, the CDR3 is TGTGCCAGCAGCTTAAAGCCGGGACAGGACGAGCAGTACTTC. The chain is built from TRBV5-5 and TRBJ2-7; 8 bases are a match to TRBD1. Germline CDR1 is SGHKS and CDR2 is YYEKEE (reference sequence). Trimming removed 2 bases from V and 5 bases from J; junction bases left unmatched: 6. CDR3 length: 14 residues.

CDR3 in DNA: TGTGCCAGCAGCCCTGGACTAGCCTACGAGCAGTACTTC. Translation gives CASSPGLAYEQYF. The chain uses TRBV5-6 and TRBJ2-7, with 7 bases that match TRBD2. The CDR3 length is 13 residues. Unmatched junction bases numbered 3, after V lost 4 bases and J lost 2 bases. CDR1 is SGHDT and CDR2 is YYEEEE in the germline V gene. Combining the CDR3 with reference TRBV5-6 and TRBJ2-7 gives the whole variable domain DAGVTQSPTHLIKTRGQQVTLRCSPKSGHDTVSWYQQALGQGPQFIFQYYEEEERQRGNFPDRFSGHQFPNYSSELNVNALLLGDSALYLCASSPGLAYEQYFGPGTRLTVT.

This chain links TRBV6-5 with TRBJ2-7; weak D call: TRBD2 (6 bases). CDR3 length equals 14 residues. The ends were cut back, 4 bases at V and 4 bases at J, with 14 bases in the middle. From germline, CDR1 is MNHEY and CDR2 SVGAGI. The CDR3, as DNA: TGTGCCAGCAGTTCAGGACTAACCTGGTACGAGCAGTACTTC. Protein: CASSSGLTWYEQYF.

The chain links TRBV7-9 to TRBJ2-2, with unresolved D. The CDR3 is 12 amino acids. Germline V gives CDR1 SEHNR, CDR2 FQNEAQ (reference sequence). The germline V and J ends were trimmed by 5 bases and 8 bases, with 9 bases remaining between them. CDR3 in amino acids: CASSLGAGELFF. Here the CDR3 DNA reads TGTGCCAGCAGCCTAGGTGCGGGGGAGCTGTTTTTT.

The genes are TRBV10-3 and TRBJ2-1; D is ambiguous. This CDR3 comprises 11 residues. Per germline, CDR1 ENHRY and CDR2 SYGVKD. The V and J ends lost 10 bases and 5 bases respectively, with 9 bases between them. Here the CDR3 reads CASASHNEQFF. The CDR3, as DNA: TGTGCCAGCGCGAGCCACAATGAGCAGTTCTTC.

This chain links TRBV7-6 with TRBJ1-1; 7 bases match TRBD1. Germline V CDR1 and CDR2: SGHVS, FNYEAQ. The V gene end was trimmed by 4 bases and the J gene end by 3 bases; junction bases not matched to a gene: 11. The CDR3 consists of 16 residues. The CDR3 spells CASSSPQGVLDTEAFF. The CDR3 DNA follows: TGTGCCAGCAGCTCCCCCCAGGGGGTTCTGGACACTGAAGCTTTCTTT.

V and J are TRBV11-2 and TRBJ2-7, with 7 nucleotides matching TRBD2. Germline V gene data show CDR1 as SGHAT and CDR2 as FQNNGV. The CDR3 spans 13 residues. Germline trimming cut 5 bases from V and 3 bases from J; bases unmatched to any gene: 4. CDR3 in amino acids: CASSLGTIYEQYF. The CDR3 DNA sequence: TGTGCCAGCAGCCTTGGGACTATCTACGAGCAGTACTTC.

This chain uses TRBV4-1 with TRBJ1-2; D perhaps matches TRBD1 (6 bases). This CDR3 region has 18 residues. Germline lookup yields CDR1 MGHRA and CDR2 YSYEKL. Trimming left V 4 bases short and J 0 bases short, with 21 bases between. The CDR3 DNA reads TGCGCCAGCAGCCTCTTGACGGCAGGGACACGCTCTAACTATGGCTACACCTTC. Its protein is CASSLLTAGTRSNYGYTF.

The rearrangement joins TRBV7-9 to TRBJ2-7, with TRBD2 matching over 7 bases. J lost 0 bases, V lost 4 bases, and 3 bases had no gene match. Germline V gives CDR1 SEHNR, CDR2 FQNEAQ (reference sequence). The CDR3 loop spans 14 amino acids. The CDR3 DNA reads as TGTGCCAGCAGCTCACGCGGGGGCTCCTACGAGCAGTACTTC. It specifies CASSSRGGSYEQYF.

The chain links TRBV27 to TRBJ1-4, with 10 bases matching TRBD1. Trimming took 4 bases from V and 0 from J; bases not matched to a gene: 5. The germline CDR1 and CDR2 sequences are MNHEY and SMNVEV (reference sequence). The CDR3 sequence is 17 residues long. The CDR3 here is CASSSGQGGATNEKLFF. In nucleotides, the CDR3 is TGTGCCAGCAGTTCTGGACAGGGGGGTGCAACTAATGAAAAACTGTTTTTT.

The CDR3 coding sequence is TGTGCCAGCAGCTTGCTAGCGGCCAATGAGCAGTTCTTC. Protein: CASSLLAANEQFF. The chain combines TRBV5-4 with TRBJ2-1; 7 bases line up with TRBD2. The CDR3 is 13 residues long. CDR1 is SGHNT and CDR2 is YYREEE in the germline V gene (reference sequence). With V trimmed by 1 base and J by 6 bases, 1 base remained unmatched.

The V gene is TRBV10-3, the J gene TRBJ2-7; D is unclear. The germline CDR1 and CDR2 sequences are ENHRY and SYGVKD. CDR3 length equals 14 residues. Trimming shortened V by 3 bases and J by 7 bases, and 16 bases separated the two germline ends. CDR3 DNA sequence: TGTGCCATCAGTGAAGAGGCGACGGTTGAGGAGCAGTACTTC. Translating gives CAISEEATVEEQYF.

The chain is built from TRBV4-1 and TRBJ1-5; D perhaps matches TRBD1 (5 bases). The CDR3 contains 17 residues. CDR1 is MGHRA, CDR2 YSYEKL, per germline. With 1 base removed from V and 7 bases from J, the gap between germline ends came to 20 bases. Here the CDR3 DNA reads TGCGCCAGCAGCCAAGTGTCATCGGGACCAGCGGGGCAGCCCCAGCATTTT. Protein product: CASSQVSSGPAGQPQHF.

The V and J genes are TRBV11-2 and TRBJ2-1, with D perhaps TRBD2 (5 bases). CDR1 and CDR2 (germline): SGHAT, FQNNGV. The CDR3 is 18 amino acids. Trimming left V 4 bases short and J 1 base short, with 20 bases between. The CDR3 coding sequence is TGTGCCAGCAGCTCCCCGCGTCTCGCGGGTGGGTCCTACAATGAGCAGTTCTTC. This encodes CASSSPRLAGGSYNEQFF.

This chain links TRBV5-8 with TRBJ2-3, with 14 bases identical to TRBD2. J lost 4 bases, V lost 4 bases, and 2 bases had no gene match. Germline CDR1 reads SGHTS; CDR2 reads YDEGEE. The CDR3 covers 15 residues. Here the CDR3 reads CASSGTSGRADTQYF. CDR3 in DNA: TGTGCCAGCAGCGGGACTAGCGGGAGAGCAGATACGCAGTATTTT.

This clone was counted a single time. The CDR3 sequence: CASSPSAGGSNQPQHF. As DNA, the CDR3 is TGTGCCAGCAGCCCGAGTGCAGGGGGAAGCAATCAGCCCCAGCATTTT. The chain uses TRBV11-2 and TRBJ1-5, with 7 positions matching TRBD1. The J segment lost 1 base and the V segment lost 5 bases, leaving 8 bases of the junction unmatched. CDR3 length equals 16 residues. CDR1 and CDR2 (germline): SGHAT, FQNNGV.

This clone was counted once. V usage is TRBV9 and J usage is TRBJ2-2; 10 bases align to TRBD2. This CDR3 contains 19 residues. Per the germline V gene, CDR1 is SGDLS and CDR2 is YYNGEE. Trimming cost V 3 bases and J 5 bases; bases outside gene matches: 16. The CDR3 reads CASSEPDREREGLTGELFF. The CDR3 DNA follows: TGTGCCAGCAGCGAACCCGACAGGGAGCGGGAGGGCCTTACCGGGGAGCTGTTTTTT.

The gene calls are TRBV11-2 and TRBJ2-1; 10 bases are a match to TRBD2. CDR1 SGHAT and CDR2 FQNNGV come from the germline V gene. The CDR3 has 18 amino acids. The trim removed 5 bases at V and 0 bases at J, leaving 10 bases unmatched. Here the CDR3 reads CASSATSGEASSYNEQFF. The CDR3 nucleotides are TGTGCCAGCAGCGCCACTAGCGGGGAAGCGAGCTCCTACAATGAGCAGTTCTTC. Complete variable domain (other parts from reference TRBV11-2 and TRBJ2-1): EAGVAQSPRYKIIEKRQSVAFWCNPISGHATLYWYQQILGQGPKLLIQFQNNGVVDDSQLPKDRFSAERLKGVDSTLKIQPAKLEDSAVYLCASSATSGEASSYNEQFFGPGTRLTVL.

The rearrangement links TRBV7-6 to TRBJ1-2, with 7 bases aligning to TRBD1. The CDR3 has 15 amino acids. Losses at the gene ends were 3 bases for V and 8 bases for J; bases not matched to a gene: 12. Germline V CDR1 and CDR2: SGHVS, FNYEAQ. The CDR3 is CASSLATGPGDGYTF. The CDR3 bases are TGTGCCAGCAGCTTGGCGACAGGGCCTGGGGACGGCTACACCTTC. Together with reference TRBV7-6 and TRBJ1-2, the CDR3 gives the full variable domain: GAGVSQSPRYKVTKRGQDVALRCDPISGHVSLYWYRQALGQGPEFLTYFNYEAQQDKSGLPNDRFSAERPEGSISTLTIQRTEQRDSAMYRCASSLATGPGDGYTFGSGTRLTVV.

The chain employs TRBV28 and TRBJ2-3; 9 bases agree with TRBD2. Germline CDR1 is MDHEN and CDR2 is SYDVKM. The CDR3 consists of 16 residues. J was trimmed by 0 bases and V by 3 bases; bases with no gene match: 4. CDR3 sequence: CASSFPSGDSTDTQYF. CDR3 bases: TGTGCCAGCAGTTTTCCTAGCGGGGACAGCACAGATACGCAGTATTTT.

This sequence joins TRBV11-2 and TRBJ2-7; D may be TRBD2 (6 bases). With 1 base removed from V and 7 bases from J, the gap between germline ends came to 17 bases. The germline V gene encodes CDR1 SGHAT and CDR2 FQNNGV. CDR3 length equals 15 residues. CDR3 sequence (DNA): TGTGCCAGCAGCTTAGTGGGGGGTAGCGTAGGAGAGCAGTACTTC. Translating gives CASSLVGGSVGEQYF. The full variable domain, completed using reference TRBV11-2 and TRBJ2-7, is EAGVAQSPRYKIIEKRQSVAFWCNPISGHATLYWYQQILGQGPKLLIQFQNNGVVDDSQLPKDRFSAERLKGVDSTLKIQPAKLEDSAVYLCASSLVGGSVGEQYFGPGTRLTVT.

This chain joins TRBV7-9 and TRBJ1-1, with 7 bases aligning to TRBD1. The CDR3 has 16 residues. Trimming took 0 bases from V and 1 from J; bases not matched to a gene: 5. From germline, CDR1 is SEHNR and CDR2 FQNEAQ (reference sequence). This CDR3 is CASSLAFGTANTEAFF. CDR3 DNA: TGTGCCAGCAGCTTAGCTTTTGGGACAGCGAACACTGAAGCTTTCTTT.

CDR3 nucleotides: TGCGCCAGCAGCCAAGGGCGGGCCCCTTACAATGAGCAGTTCTTC. Translation: CASSQGRAPYNEQFF. The rearrangement joins TRBV4-1 to TRBJ2-1; weak D call: TRBD2 (5 bases). The CDR3 is 15 residues long. Germline CDR1 is MGHRA and CDR2 is YSYEKL. Trimming pared 1 base from V and 4 bases from J, leaving 11 bases between.

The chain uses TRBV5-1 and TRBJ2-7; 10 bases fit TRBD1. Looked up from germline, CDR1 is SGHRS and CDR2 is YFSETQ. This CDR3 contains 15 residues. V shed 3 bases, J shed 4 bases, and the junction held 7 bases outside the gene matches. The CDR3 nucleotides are TGCGCCAGCAGCTCACCCGGGACAGGGGTTTACGAGCAGTACTTC. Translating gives CASSSPGTGVYEQYF.